Below, 15 T cell receptor beta chains from the same sample are listed, as sequenced in a study of Graves' ophthalmopathy and Graves' hyperthyroidism. As the template, RNA transcripts were used to amplify TCR beta CDR3 regions. Second-round multiplex PCR came after first-round RT-PCR with HTBI primers. Each CDR3 protein is one row after TCRdb ran MiXCR on the multiplex PCR reads. Among 900,000 to 1,200,000 distinct CDR3 sequences listed, about two fifths were seen once. The sequenced sample was peripheral blood or thyroid tissue (not recorded which). These receptors all stem from an adult man with Graves' hyperthyroidism.

This chain links TRBV29-1 with TRBJ2-5; TRBD2 agrees at 10 bases. Unmatched junction bases numbered 14, after V lost 0 bases and J lost 7 bases. CDR1 is SQVTM and CDR2 is ANQGSEA in the germline V gene. The length of the CDR3 is 17 residues. The CDR3 loop reads CSVEDKGLAGVLVTQYF. CDR3 coding DNA: TGCAGCGTTGAAGATAAGGGGCTAGCGGGAGTTCTTGTGACCCAGTACTTC.

This clonotype was picked up many times. The rearrangement joins TRBV5-5 to TRBJ1-4, with D possibly TRBD1 on 5 matching bases. The CDR3 loop spans 14 amino acids. V was shortened by 4 bases and J by 4 bases, with 11 bases between the two germline ends. Germline CDR1 is SGHKS and CDR2 is YYEKEE (reference sequence). The CDR3 coding sequence is TGTGCCAGCAGCCCAGGGAAGGTTAATGAAAAACTGTTTTTT. Translated, it gives CASSPGKVNEKLFF. The variable domain in full, completed from reference TRBV5-5 and TRBJ1-4, reads DAGVTQSPTHLIKTRGQQVTLRCSPISGHKSVSWYQQVLGQGPQFIFQYYEKEERGRGNFPDRFSARQFPNYSSELNVNALLLGDSALYLCASSPGKVNEKLFFGSGTQLSVL.

The CDR3 region has the DNA TGTGCCAGCAGCACAGGGGGCGGTGGGCCCCAGCATTTT. Translated, it gives CASSTGGGGPQHF. The chain uses TRBV7-2 and TRBJ1-5; 9 bases map to TRBD1. The CDR3 is 13 residues long. Germline V gene lookup returns CDR1 SGHTA and CDR2 FQGNSA. V gave up 5 bases and J gave up 9 bases; unmatched junction bases: 5.

The table lists this clonotype with many counts. This rearrangement joins TRBV10-3 to TRBJ2-2; TRBD2 aligns across 9 bases. V shed 5 bases and J 2 bases; nucleotides not matched to a gene: 3. The CDR3 consists of 15 residues. Looked up from germline, CDR1 is ENHRY and CDR2 is SYGVKD. The CDR3 region is CAISPSGANTGELFF. CDR3 in DNA: TGTGCCATCAGTCCTAGCGGGGCTAACACCGGGGAGCTGTTTTTT.

Note on this clonotype: A read error may produce the germline difference seen at one junction end. V and J are TRBV10-3 and TRBJ1-1; 7 bases are shared with TRBD1. Germline CDR1 and CDR2: ENHRY and SYGVKD. The CDR3 consists of 17 residues. DNA for the CDR3: TGCGCCATCAGCTCGGACAGGCTGATCTCTGGAAACACTGAAGCTTTCTTT. It specifies CAISSDRLISGNTEAFF.

This chain links TRBV14 with TRBJ1-1; unclear D gene. The germline V gene has CDR1 SGHDN and CDR2 FVKESK. V was trimmed by 3 bases and J by 5 bases, leaving 10 bases between them. CDR3 length: 13 residues. DNA of the CDR3: TGTGCCAGCAGCCATCGGACCGGGACTGAAGCTTTCTTT. Amino acid sequence: CASSHRTGTEAFF. Looking up the rest from reference TRBV14 and TRBJ1-1 gives the full variable domain: EAGVTQFPSHSVIEKGQTVTLRCDPISGHDNLYWYRRVMGKEIKFLLHFVKESKQDESGMPNNRFLAERTGGTYSTLKVQPAELEDSGVYFCASSHRTGTEAFFGQGTRLTVV.

This chain links TRBV11-2 with TRBJ1-5; D perhaps matches TRBD1 (6 bases). V gave up 1 base and J gave up 11 bases, with 12 bases separating them. The CDR3 loop spans 13 amino acids. Germline V gene sequence: CDR1 SGHAT, CDR2 FQNNGV. The chain's CDR3 is CASSLGSGETQHF. For the CDR3, the DNA is TGTGCCAGCAGCTTAGGCTCAGGGGAGACCCAGCATTTT.

The sample holds a few counts of this clonotype. The chain has TRBV20-1 and TRBJ2-7; 9 bases are shared with TRBD1. This CDR3 comprises 13 residues. With 4 bases clipped from V and 6 bases from J, the junction kept 7 bases outside the gene matches. Germline CDR1 DFQATT, CDR2 SNEGSKA (reference sequence). CDR3: CSAKTGGTSEQYF. In nucleotides, the CDR3 is TGCAGTGCTAAGACAGGGGGTACATCCGAGCAGTACTTC.

The CDR3 DNA follows: TGCGCCAGCAGCTTGGGAGTCCATAGCAATCAGCCCCAGCATTTT. Its protein product is CASSLGVHSNQPQHF. V gene TRBV5-1 combines with J gene TRBJ1-5; D is ambiguous. Germline CDR1 and CDR2: SGHRS and YFSETQ. V gave up 0 bases and J gave up 0 bases, with 7 bases separating them. The CDR3 covers 15 residues.

This chain connects TRBV9 to TRBJ2-6; 7 bases are shared with TRBD1. This CDR3 comprises 17 residues. Germline V CDR1 and CDR2: SGDLS, YYNGEE. V gave up 4 bases and J gave up 0 bases; unmatched junction bases: 7. CDR3 protein: CASSTQDRTSGANVLTF. CDR3 DNA sequence: TGTGCCAGCAGCACACAGGACAGGACCTCTGGGGCCAACGTCCTGACTTTC.

V and J are TRBV2 and TRBJ2-7; unclear D gene. The CDR3 runs 13 residues. V was shortened by 7 bases and J by 2 bases, with 12 bases between the two germline ends. Per germline, CDR1 SNHLY and CDR2 FYNNEI. The CDR3 coding sequence is TGTGCCAGCACAAATCCACGCACCTACGAGCAGTACTTC. Translated, it gives CASTNPRTYEQYF.

The rearrangement uses TRBV30 and TRBJ1-6; TRBD1 might be the D (6 bases). Trimming left V 7 bases short and J 4 bases short, with 17 bases between. CDR1 and CDR2 (germline): GTSNPN, SVGIG (reference sequence). This CDR3 is built from 15 residues. The CDR3 region has the DNA TGTGCCTATAGGACAGAATCGGTTTATAATTCACCCCTCCACTTT. It yields the protein CAYRTESVYNSPLHF.

This chain joins TRBV7-2 and TRBJ1-3; D remains unclear. Germline-derived CDR1 and CDR2 are SGHTA and FQGNSA. The CDR3 loop spans 17 amino acids. V was clipped by 0 bases and J by 0 bases, with 12 bases between them. Here the CDR3 reads CASSLAVASGSGNTIYF. For the CDR3, the DNA is TGTGCCAGCAGCTTAGCGGTCGCCTCTGGCTCTGGAAACACCATATATTTT.

On this clonotype: A much bigger clone sits one base away, suggesting this may be a read error. The chain joins TRBV4-3 to TRBJ1-1; D call uncertain. The CDR3 has 14 amino acids. Germline loops: CDR1 LGHNA, CDR2 YSLEER. V was cut by 1 base and J by 5 bases, with 11 bases left in between. The CDR3 DNA is TGCGCCAGCAGCCAAGGGGTGGCCATAACTGAAGCTTTCTTT. Translation gives CASSQGVAITEAFF.

This chain joins TRBV5-5 and TRBJ2-5; D possibly corresponds to TRBD1 (7 bases). This CDR3 region has 14 residues. Germline V gene data show CDR1 as SGHKS and CDR2 as YYEKEE (reference sequence). The V end was cut by 4 bases, the J end by 4 bases, with 14 bases between. Here the CDR3 reads CASSLQGRGETQYF. CDR3 nucleotide sequence: TGTGCCAGCAGCCTACAGGGGCGGGGAGAGACCCAGTACTTC. Based on the CDR3 plus reference TRBV5-5 and TRBJ2-5, the full variable domain is DAGVTQSPTHLIKTRGQQVTLRCSPISGHKSVSWYQQVLGQGPQFIFQYYEKEERGRGNFPDRFSARQFPNYSSELNVNALLLGDSALYLCASSLQGRGETQYFGPGTRLLVL.